This entry lists 10 T cell receptor beta chains sequenced from one sample in a study of CD8 T cells in ankylosing spondylitis. No antigen has been identified for these receptors. The study's findings and limits: Roughly eight highly homologous variants made up a TCR beta motif that seemed to typify ankylosing spondylitis blood.

TCRdb called the 5' RACE reads again in MiXCR, with one record for every CDR3 protein. The data contain 650,000 to 800,000 distinct CDR3 sequences, around 20% of them singletons. The material sequenced was blood, either unsorted or a sorted T cell fraction (not recorded which). The receptors originated from a male donor with ankylosing spondylitis.

The rearrangement links TRBV12-3 or TRBV12-4 to TRBJ2-7; 7 bases match TRBD2. Trimming removed 9 bases from V and 3 bases from J; junction bases left unmatched: 8. This CDR3 contains 13 residues. CDR3 sequence reads: CASRTSAYYEQYF. Here the CDR3 DNA reads TGTGCCAGTAGAACTAGCGCCTACTACGAGCAGTACTTC.

CDR3 residues: CASSTGGSAYEQYF. In nucleotides, the CDR3 is TGCGCCAGCAGCACTGGGGGTAGCGCCTACGAGCAGTACTTC. The chain employs TRBV4-1 and TRBJ2-7, with D perhaps matching TRBD1 or TRBD2 (5 bases each). Germline V gene lookup returns CDR1 MGHRA and CDR2 YSYEKL. This CDR3 comprises 14 residues. Trimming left V 5 bases short and J 2 bases short, with 13 bases between.

The chain employs TRBV27 and TRBJ2-2; D remains unclear. V was clipped by 11 bases and J by 1 base, with 11 bases between them. In germline, CDR1 is MNHEY, CDR2 SMNVEV (reference sequence). There are 13 residues in the CDR3. CDR3 bases: TGTGCCGGAAAATATCAGAACACCGGGGAGCTGTTTTTT. Protein: CAGKYQNTGELFF.

This clonotype was found a few times. The chain recombines TRBV18 with TRBJ2-2; tentatively, D is TRBD1 or TRBD2 (6 bases each). Trimming stripped 2 bases from V and 1 base from J, with 11 bases between. CDR1 and CDR2 from the germline V gene are KGHSH and LQKENI. There are 16 residues in the CDR3. The CDR3 nucleotides are TGTGCCAGCTCACCAAAGGGGGGCTTGAACACCGGGGAGCTGTTTTTT. As protein: CASSPKGGLNTGELFF. The full variable domain, its missing parts supplied by reference TRBV18 and TRBJ2-2, is NAGVMQNPRHLVRRRGQEARLRCSPMKGHSHVYWYRQLPEEGLKFMVYLQKENIIDESGMPKERFSAEFPKEGPSILRIQQVVRGDSAAYFCASSPKGGLNTGELFFGEGSRLTVL.

The V call is TRBV20-1, the J call TRBJ1-6; possibly TRBD1 for D (6 bases). The CDR3 is 14 amino acids. Germline V CDR1 and CDR2: DFQATT, SNEGSKA (reference sequence). V lost 6 bases and J 9 bases, leaving 18 bases between the germline ends. The CDR3 region is CSAKKQGPFSPLHF. The CDR3 DNA sequence: TGCAGTGCAAAGAAACAGGGCCCCTTTTCACCCCTCCACTTT.

There are a few counts of this clonotype. The rearrangement uses TRBV11-2 and TRBJ2-3; 8 nucleotides line up with TRBD2. CDR1 and CDR2 from the germline V gene are SGHAT and FQNNGV. This CDR3 is 16 amino acids long. The V and J ends lost 1 base and 2 bases, in that order; junction bases with no gene match: 5. The CDR3 reads CASSLGVAGITDTQYF. CDR3 sequence (DNA): TGTGCCAGCAGCTTAGGAGTAGCGGGAATCACAGATACGCAGTATTTT.

This clonotype occurred a few times. V is TRBV20-1 and J is TRBJ1-6, with D possibly TRBD1 on 6 matching bases. Trimming removed 0 bases from V and 6 bases from J, with 18 bases in between. Germline CDR1 and CDR2: DFQATT and SNEGSKA (reference sequence). The CDR3 sequence is 17 residues long. The CDR3 nucleotides read TGCAGTGCTAGAGACGGAGACAGGCTATCTTTTAATTCACCCCTCCACTTT. Translating gives CSARDGDRLSFNSPLHF.

The chain uses TRBV20-1 and TRBJ2-7; 7 bases map to TRBD2. This CDR3 region has 14 residues. Germline CDR1 is DFQATT and CDR2 is SNEGSKA (reference sequence). V dropped 3 bases and J dropped 0; count of bases not matched to a gene: 5. In nucleotides, the CDR3 is TGCAGTGCTAGTTCTCTAGCGGCCTCCTACGAGCAGTACTTC. Protein: CSASSLAASYEQYF.

Many counts were recorded for this clonotype. The chain is built from TRBV29-1 and TRBJ1-1, with D possibly matching TRBD1 (6 bases). The CDR3 loop spans 15 amino acids. Germline V gene sequence: CDR1 SQVTM, CDR2 ANQGSEA. V was shortened by 4 bases and J by 0 bases, with 15 bases between the two germline ends. CDR3 amino acids: CSVGDTARMNTEAFF. In nucleotides, the CDR3 is TGCAGCGTTGGGGACACTGCCCGGATGAACACTGAAGCTTTCTTT.

The gene calls are TRBV19 and TRBJ2-2; 7 nucleotides line up with TRBD1. CDR1 is LNHDA and CDR2 is SQIVND in the germline V gene (reference sequence). This CDR3 is built from 17 residues. Trimming cost V 5 bases and J 3 bases; bases outside gene matches: 12. CDR3 DNA sequence: TGTGCCAGTAGTTTTACGACAGGGCGTCTGTACACCGGGGAGCTGTTTTTT. It codes for CASSFTTGRLYTGELFF.